These T cell receptor beta chains were read from a single sample in a study of blood T cell repertoires in COVID-19. Clones were sequenced by immunoSEQ multiplex PCR, and TCRdb holds only the in-frame ones, with some missing. Among about 200,000 clones listed, around 80% were seen once. Sequencing was performed on peripheral blood. The receptors derive from a human donor in a cohort sampled during active COVID-19. CDR3s include the opening cysteine and the closing phenylalanine or tryptophan. The D gene is left open where the match is weak. Clone size, where shown, is once, few, many, or a class for clones that have expanded.

V gene	clone size	D gene	J gene	CDR3 protein	CDR3 DNA
TRBV5-1	-	TRBD1	TRBJ1-3	CASSRGQSSSGNTIYF	TGCGCCAGCAGCCGGGGACAGTCGTCATCTGGAAACACCATATATTTT
TRBV19	-	-	TRBJ1-1	CASSTGGDQLEAFF	TGTGCCAGTAGTACCGGAGGGGATCAATTGGAAGCTTTCTTT
TRBV7-2	-	-	TRBJ1-2	CASSLQGGNYGYTF	TGTGCCAGCAGCTTGCAGGGAGGTAACTATGGCTACACCTTC
TRBV5-6	-	-	TRBJ1-2	CASSLSFRPRGYTF	TGTGCCAGCAGCTTGTCGTTCCGACCGAGGGGCTACACCTTC
TRBV7-9	once	-	TRBJ2-5	CASSLRDIIETQYF	TGTGCCAGCAGCTTAAGGGACATAATAGAGACCCAGTACTTC
TRBV12-3/TRBV12-4	once	-	TRBJ2-2	CASSFWQTGELFF	TGTGCCAGCAGTTTCTGGCAGACCGGGGAGCTGTTTTTT
TRBV30	-	-	TRBJ2-3	CAWSGGGTDTQYF	TGTGCCTGGAGTGGGGGGGGCACAGATACGCAGTATTTT
TRBV27	-	TRBD1	TRBJ2-7	CASSLTGTGFYEQYF	TGTGCCAGCAGTTTAACGGGGACAGGGTTCTACGAGCAGTACTTC
TRBV27	-	-	TRBJ2-2	CASRSGTNTGELFF	TGTGCCAGCAGGTCAGGGACTAACACCGGGGAGCTGTTTTTT
TRBV5-1	-	TRBD1	TRBJ2-5	CASSLGDRVQETQYF	TGCGCCAGCAGCTTGGGGGACAGGGTACAAGAGACCCAGTACTTC
TRBV19	-	-	TRBJ1-5	CASAGARNQPQHF	TGTGCCAGTGCGGGGGCGAGAAATCAGCCCCAGCATTTT
TRBV5-6	-	TRBD1	TRBJ1-1	CASSLDMGQGGTEAFF	TGTGCCAGCAGCTTGGATATGGGACAGGGGGGAACTGAAGCTTTCTTT
TRBV11-2	-	-	TRBJ1-1	CASSLNTEAFF	TGTGCCAGCAGTCTCAACACTGAAGCTTTCTTT
TRBV28	-	-	TRBJ2-3	CASSSQPPPSDTQYF	TGTGCCAGCAGCTCACAGCCACCTCCTTCAGATACGCAGTATTTT
TRBV7-2	-	TRBD1	TRBJ2-7	CASSSDRAISYEQYF	TGTGCCAGCAGTTCCGACAGGGCCATCTCCTACGAGCAGTACTTC
TRBV3-1/TRBV3-2	-	TRBD2	TRBJ2-2	CASSPYSGGTGELFF	TGTGCCAGCAGCCCTTACAGCGGGGGGACCGGGGAGCTGTTTTTT
TRBV3-1/TRBV3-2	once	-	TRBJ1-6	CASSQGGGNSPLHF	TGTGCCAGCAGCCAAGGCGGGGGCAATTCACCCCTCCACTTT
TRBV25-1	-	-	TRBJ2-3	CASSEYRGPDTQYF	TGTGCCAGCAGTGAATACAGGGGACCAGATACGCAGTATTTT
TRBV18	-	TRBD1	TRBJ1-1	CASSPGQGATEAFF	TGTGCCAGCTCACCGGGACAGGGTGCCACTGAAGCTTTCTTT
TRBV20-1	-	-	TRBJ2-1	CSARGLNEQFF	TGCAGTGCTAGAGGTCTCAATGAGCAGTTCTTC
TRBV12-3/TRBV12-4	-	TRBD1	TRBJ1-2	CASSPGGNYGYTF	TGTGCCAGCAGCCCAGGGGGAAACTATGGCTACACCTTC
TRBV3-1/TRBV3-2	-	-	TRBJ1-1	CASSQVQGIAEAFF	TGTGCCAGCAGCCAAGTACAGGGAATCGCTGAAGCTTTCTTT
TRBV5-1	-	-	TRBJ1-4	CASSLGQDEKLFF	TGCGCCAGCAGCTTGGGGCAGGATGAAAAACTGTTTTTT
TRBV19	-	TRBD1	TRBJ1-2	CASSQQGYYGYTF	TGTGCCAGTAGCCAACAGGGGTACTATGGCTACACCTTC
TRBV4-1	-	-	TRBJ2-1	CASSPYSSMYDEQFF	TGCGCCAGCAGCCCGTACAGTAGTATGTACGATGAGCAGTTCTTC
TRBV6-6	once	TRBD1	TRBJ1-5	CASSYVRDRGRQPQHF	TGTGCCAGCAGTTACGTGCGGGACAGGGGACGTCAGCCCCAGCATTTT
TRBV7-6	-	-	TRBJ1-1	CASSSASRSQRRTEAFF	TGTGCCAGCAGTTCCGCCAGCCGAAGCCAACGGAGGACTGAAGCTTTCTTT
TRBV6-5	-	TRBD1	TRBJ2-5	CASSPDRDGTQYF	TGTGCCAGCAGCCCGGACAGGGACGGGACCCAGTACTTC
TRBV19	-	-	TRBJ2-2	CASSTDKLFF	TGTGCCAGTAGCACAGACAAGTTGTTTTTT
TRBV7-2	-	-	TRBJ2-5	CASSLGSTTETQYF	TGTGCCAGCAGCTTAGGCTCTACTACGGAGACCCAGTACTTC
TRBV5-1	-	-	TRBJ1-3	CASSLTGLTSGNTIYF	TGCGCCAGCAGCTTGACAGGGCTAACCTCTGGAAACACCATATATTTT
TRBV18	-	TRBD2	TRBJ2-7	CASSPSGRNVVQYF	TGTGCCAGCTCACCAAGCGGGAGGAACGTCGTGCAGTACTTC
TRBV2	few	TRBD2	TRBJ2-7	CASSSKGAGDGYEQYF	TGTGCCAGCAGCTCAAAGGGTGCGGGAGATGGGTACGAGCAGTACTTC
TRBV5-1	-	-	TRBJ1-2	CASSLRGTPTTVHGYTF	TGCGCCAGCAGCTTGAGGGGAACACCGACCACGGTGCATGGCTACACCTTC
TRBV11-2	-	-	TRBJ1-1	CASSLQGNTEAFF	TGTGCCAGCAGCCTACAGGGGAACACTGAAGCTTTCTTT
TRBV30	few	TRBD1	TRBJ1-1	CAWSVRTGYTEAFF	TGTGCCTGGAGTGTACGGACAGGGTACACTGAAGCTTTCTTT
TRBV4-1	once	-	TRBJ1-4	CASSGQFNEKLFF	TGCGCCAGCAGCGGGCAATTTAATGAAAAACTGTTTTTT
TRBV19	once	-	TRBJ1-5	CASSNEGTQPQHF	TGTGCCAGTAGTAATGAGGGAACCCAGCCCCAGCATTTT
TRBV5-4	-	TRBD1	TRBJ1-1	CASRSQGTGGGGTEAFF	TGTGCCAGCAGATCCCAGGGGACAGGGGGAGGTGGGACTGAAGCTTTCTTT
TRBV5-5	once	TRBD1	TRBJ1-6	CASSLATGQGYSPLHF	TGTGCCAGCAGCTTGGCTACGGGACAGGGCTATTCACCCCTCCACTTT
TRBV3-1/TRBV3-2	-	-	TRBJ2-5	CASSFWGEETQYF	TGTGCCAGCAGCTTCTGGGGGGAAGAGACCCAGTACTTC
TRBV10-1	few	-	TRBJ1-3	CASDLPGAGNTIYF	TGCGCCAGCGACCTTCCCGGGGCTGGAAACACCATATATTTT
TRBV5-6	once	-	TRBJ1-2	CASSLAPGQGAYGYTF	TGTGCCAGCAGCTTGGCTCCTGGCCAGGGCGCCTATGGCTACACCTTC
TRBV12-2	-	-	TRBJ2-2	CASRDQGESDTGELFF	TGTGCAAGTCGGGACCAGGGGGAATCGGACACCGGGGAGCTGTTTTTT
TRBV12-3/TRBV12-4	-	TRBD1	TRBJ1-1	CASSRTGGTEAFF	TGTGCCAGCAGCAGGACAGGGGGGACTGAAGCTTTCTTT
TRBV27	-	-	TRBJ1-5	CASSFSGVGEPQHF	TGTGCCAGCAGTTTTTCAGGGGTAGGTGAGCCCCAGCATTTT
TRBV5-1	-	TRBD2	TRBJ2-1	CASSLAGVVEQFF	TGCGCCAGCAGCCTCGCGGGGGTTGTTGAGCAGTTCTTC
TRBV3-1/TRBV3-2	-	TRBD1	TRBJ1-2	CASSHMTGGNYGYTF	TGTGCCAGCAGCCACATGACAGGGGGGAACTATGGCTACACCTTC
TRBV3-1/TRBV3-2	-	-	TRBJ2-5	CASSQRLAETQYF	TGTGCCAGCAGCCAACGCCTAGCGGAGACCCAGTACTTC
TRBV9	-	-	TRBJ2-3	CASSVEVTRLDTQYF	TGTGCCAGCAGCGTAGAGGTGACAAGATTAGATACGCAGTATTTT
TRBV9	once	TRBD1	TRBJ1-1	CASSLHDRGRMNTEAFF	TGTGCCAGCAGCCTACACGACAGGGGGCGTATGAACACTGAAGCTTTCTTT
TRBV2	-	-	TRBJ1-1	CASSVRGRNTEAFF	TGTGCCAGCAGTGTCAGAGGTAGGAACACTGAAGCTTTCTTT
TRBV5-8	-	-	TRBJ2-5	CASSPDTGWKETQYF	TGTGCCAGCAGCCCAGACACAGGGTGGAAAGAGACCCAGTACTTC
TRBV28	-	-	TRBJ2-7	CASINRITYEQYF	TGTGCCAGCATCAACAGAATCACCTACGAGCAGTACTTC
TRBV5-5	-	TRBD1	TRBJ2-5	CASSEQGARETQYF	TGTGCCAGCAGCGAACAGGGGGCACGGGAGACCCAGTACTTC
TRBV6-1	-	-	TRBJ1-6	CASSEARVENSPLHF	TGTGCCAGCAGTGAAGCCCGGGTTGAGAATTCACCCCTCCACTTT
TRBV7-9	few	-	TRBJ2-1	CASIPRVSGNEQFF	TGTGCCAGCATCCCCAGGGTTTCAGGGAATGAGCAGTTCTTC
TRBV27	-	-	TRBJ2-2	CASSFYPSGELFF	TGTGCCAGCAGTTTTTATCCCTCCGGGGAGCTGTTTTTT
TRBV5-1	-	TRBD1	TRBJ2-6	CASSLTGGLSGANVLTF	TGCGCCAGCAGCTTAACAGGGGGTCTTTCGGGGGCCAACGTCCTGACTTTC
TRBV6-5	-	TRBD1	TRBJ1-2	CASSGIRGPSGYTF	TGTGCCAGCTCCGGGATCAGGGGGCCCTCGGGCTACACCTTC